This TCR beta chain originates from a study of OX40 agonist ivuxolimab in advanced cancers. Looking at the study overall: Clinicians treated patients with ivuxolimab, an agonistic anti-OX40 (CD134) antibody. Study findings and constraints: CD4+ and CD8+ T cells in blood underwent clonal expansion by week 6 at 0.1 to 3.0 mg/kg. CD8+ T cells (on average) carried more expanded clones than CD4+ T cells.

Clones were sequenced by immunoSEQ multiplex PCR, and TCRdb holds only the in-frame ones, with some missing. The data contain tens of thousands of clones, just over 85% of them seen just once; the ten biggest clones take up roughly 2.1%. Germline loops: CDR1 SSHAT, CDR2 FNYEAQ (reference sequence). The CDR3 loop spans 14 amino acids. About this clone itself: Its matching antigen is unknown. Relative to the germline gene, one junction end is altered; a read error may explain this.

The receptor comes from an adult with an advanced solid tumor such as melanoma, head and neck, liver or kidney cancer. The specimen comprised CD4+ or CD8+ T cells sorted from blood, sampled in a trial of the OX40 agonist ivuxolimab. V is TRBV7-7 and J is TRBJ2-3; the match to TRBD1 covers 8 bases. This CDR3 reads CASSLTGAGDTQYF. CDR3 DNA sequence: TGTGCTAGCAGCTTGACAGGGGCGGGGGATACGCAGTATTTT.